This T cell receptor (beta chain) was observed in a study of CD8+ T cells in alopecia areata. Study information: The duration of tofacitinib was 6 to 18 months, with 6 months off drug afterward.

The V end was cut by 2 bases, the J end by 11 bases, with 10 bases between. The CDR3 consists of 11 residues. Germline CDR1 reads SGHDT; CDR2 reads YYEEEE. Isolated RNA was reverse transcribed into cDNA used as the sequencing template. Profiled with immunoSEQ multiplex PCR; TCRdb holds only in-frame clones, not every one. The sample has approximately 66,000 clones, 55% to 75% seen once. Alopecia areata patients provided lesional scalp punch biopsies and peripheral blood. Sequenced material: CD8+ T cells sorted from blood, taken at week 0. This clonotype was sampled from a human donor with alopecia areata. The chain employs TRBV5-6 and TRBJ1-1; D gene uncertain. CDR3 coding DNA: TGTGCCAGCAGCTTCGGGCCGACCGCTTTCTTT. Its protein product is CASSFGPTAFF.